One and the same sample provided the 14 T cell receptor beta chains below, sequenced in a study of radiotherapy plus CTLA-4 blockade in lung cancer. Repertoires were generated with immunoSEQ multiplex PCR, while TCRdb's copy carries only in-frame clones and drops some. The data contain roughly 130,000 clones, 90% of them singletons. This specimen consisted of peripheral blood, obtained from a patient treated with radiotherapy plus ipilimumab. These receptor sequences come from a human donor with non-small cell lung cancer that progressed on radiotherapy plus ipilimumab.

The chain has TRBV2 and TRBJ1-1, with TRBD1 as a possible D gene (6 bases). Germline CDR1 SNHLY, CDR2 FYNNEI. V was trimmed by 2 bases and J by 2 bases, leaving 12 bases between them. The CDR3 has 15 residues. CDR3 residues: CASSERQVTNTEAFF. CDR3 nucleotides: TGTGCCAGCAGTGAACGACAGGTAACAAACACTGAAGCTTTCTTT.

This clone has just one count. The genes are TRBV9 and TRBJ1-1, with 8 nucleotides matching TRBD1. The germline gives CDR1 SGDLS, CDR2 YYNGEE. The CDR3 contains 15 residues. V lost 4 bases and J lost 5; bases outside the gene matches: 10. DNA of the CDR3: TGTGCCAGCAGCCTAGAAGGACAGGGTTGGACTGAAGCTTTCTTT. Its protein is CASSLEGQGWTEAFF. Variable domain in full (rest from reference TRBV9 and TRBJ1-1): DSGVTQTPKHLITATGQRVTLRCSPRSGDLSVYWYQQSLDQGLQFLIQYYNGEERAKGNILERFSAQQFPDLHSELNLSSLELGDSALYFCASSLEGQGWTEAFFGQGTRLTVV.

This chain joins TRBV6-1 and TRBJ1-5; D unclear. Germline loops: CDR1 MNHNS, CDR2 SASEGT. V was trimmed by 6 bases and J by 1 base, leaving 10 bases between them. The CDR3 is made up of 14 amino acids. Here the CDR3 DNA reads TGTGCCAGCAGGGAGACTTGGAGCAATCAGCCCCAGCATTTT. Its translation is CASRETWSNQPQHF.

This chain links TRBV10-2 with TRBJ1-5; D uncertain. The CDR3 consists of 13 residues. Per the germline V gene, CDR1 is WSHSY and CDR2 is SAAADI. V dropped 0 bases and J dropped 9 bases, with 9 bases sitting between them. CDR3 in amino acids: CASSESPVWPQHF. CDR3 in DNA: TGCGCCAGCAGTGAGTCCCCCGTTTGGCCCCAGCATTTT.

The chain combines TRBV5-4 with TRBJ2-1; no firm D call. Trimming shortened V by 0 bases and J by 1 base, and 11 bases separated the two germline ends. The CDR3 is made up of 16 amino acids. CDR1 and CDR2 from the germline V gene are SGHNT and YYREEE (reference sequence). CDR3 DNA sequence: TGTGCCAGCAGCTTGGGTCGCCGGAGATCCTACAATGAGCAGTTCTTC. Translated: CASSLGRRRSYNEQFF.

The CDR3: CASIQGAPYEQYF. The CDR3 region has the DNA TGTGCCAGCATACAGGGGGCACCTTACGAGCAGTACTTC. This rearrangement joins TRBV6-1 to TRBJ2-7; the match to TRBD1 covers 9 bases. Germline trimming cut 7 bases from V and 4 bases from J; bases unmatched to any gene: 5. Germline loops: CDR1 MNHNS, CDR2 SASEGT. The CDR3 is 13 residues long.

In its sample, this clone was seen once. This rearrangement joins TRBV19 to TRBJ1-1, with D unresolved. In germline, CDR1 is LNHDA, CDR2 SQIVND (reference sequence). The V end lost 6 bases, the J end lost 3 bases, and 14 bases lay between the germline ends. The CDR3 extends over 14 amino acids. The CDR3 bases are TGTGCCAGTAGGACTAGCTCGAGGGACACTGAAGCTTTCTTT. It translates to CASRTSSRDTEAFF.

V and J are TRBV7-8 and TRBJ1-5; D unresolved. CDR3 length equals 15 residues. Germline values: CDR1 SGHVS, CDR2 FQNEAQ. V was cut by 5 bases and J by 2 bases, with 13 bases left in between. The CDR3 sequence is CASSPQSLGNQPQHF. The DNA for the CDR3 is TGTGCCAGCAGCCCCCAGAGTCTCGGCAATCAGCCCCAGCATTTT.

The V gene is TRBV6-6, the J gene TRBJ2-3, with 13 bases aligning to TRBD2. The CDR3 spans 15 residues. J gave up 8 bases and V 6 bases, and 8 bases lay outside the gene matches. Germline CDR1 reads MNHNY; CDR2 reads SVGAGI (reference sequence). Here the CDR3 reads CASSPGLAGVGTQYF. The DNA of the CDR3 is TGTGCCAGCAGCCCCGGACTAGCGGGGGTGGGTACGCAGTATTTT.

A remark on this clone: Within the sample, other DNA sequences also encode this same CDR3. V and J are TRBV10-3 and TRBJ1-5; tentatively, D is TRBD1 (5 bases). The CDR3 covers 14 residues. Trimming took 0 bases from V and 5 from J, leaving 8 bases between them. Per the germline V gene, CDR1 is ENHRY and CDR2 is SYGVKD. Here the CDR3 DNA reads TGTGCCATCAGTGAGTCAAGGGGTGATCAGCCCCAGCATTTT. It translates to CAISESRGDQPQHF.

This chain uses TRBV6-1 with TRBJ1-3; D perhaps matches TRBD1 (5 bases). This CDR3 comprises 15 residues. Germline-derived CDR1 and CDR2 are MNHNS and SASEGT. Trimming removed 10 bases at V and 5 bases at J, with 21 bases between. CDR3 loop: CAIPKKIQARNTIYF. For the CDR3, the DNA is TGTGCCATCCCGAAAAAAATACAGGCCCGAAACACCATATATTTT.

This clone has more than one count but fewer than ten. V gene TRBV5-6 combines with J gene TRBJ2-5; no reliable D call. Germline V gives CDR1 SGHDT, CDR2 YYEEEE. V was pared by 1 base and J by 3 bases, with 13 bases between. The CDR3 sequence is 15 residues long. For the CDR3, the DNA is TGTGCCAGCAGCTTGTTAGGCGAGATCGAAGAGACCCAGTACTTC. Residues: CASSLLGEIEETQYF.

The V and J genes are TRBV9 and TRBJ1-2, with TRBD1 identical over 9 bases. This CDR3 has 15 amino acids. After removal of 0 bases from V and 6 bases from J, the junction contained 6 bases not matched to a gene. The V gene's germline CDR1 is SGDLS and CDR2 YYNGEE. In DNA form, the CDR3 reads TGTGCCAGCAGCGTAGCAGGGACAGGGACCAATGGCTACACCTTC. Residues: CASSVAGTGTNGYTF.

This clone is a singleton in its sample. The chain carries TRBV27 and TRBJ2-7; TRBD1 or TRBD2 may be the D gene (6 bases each). The CDR3 is 14 residues long. Trimming stripped 2 bases from V and 4 bases from J, with 12 bases between. Germline V gives CDR1 MNHEY, CDR2 SMNVEV (reference sequence). The CDR3, as DNA: TGTGCCAGCAGTTTAGAGGGGGGCGAGTACGAGCAGTACTTC. This translates into CASSLEGGEYEQYF.